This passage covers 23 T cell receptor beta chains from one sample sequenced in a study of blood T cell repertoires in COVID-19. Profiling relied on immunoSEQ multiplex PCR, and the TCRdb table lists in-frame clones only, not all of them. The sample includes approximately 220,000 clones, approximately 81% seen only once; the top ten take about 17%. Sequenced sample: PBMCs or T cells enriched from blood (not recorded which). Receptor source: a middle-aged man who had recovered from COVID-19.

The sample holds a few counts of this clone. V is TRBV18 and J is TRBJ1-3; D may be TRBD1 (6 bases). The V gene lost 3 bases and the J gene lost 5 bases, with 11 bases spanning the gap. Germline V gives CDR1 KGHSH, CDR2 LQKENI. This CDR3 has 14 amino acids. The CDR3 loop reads CASSPTGFRNTIYF. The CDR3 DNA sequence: TGTGCCAGCTCACCCACAGGGTTTCGAAACACCATATATTTT.

CDR3 DNA sequence: TGTGCCAGTAGTAAAGGGACATCGTTCGCGAACACCGGGGAGCTGTTTTTT. This gives the protein CASSKGTSFANTGELFF. The chain uses TRBV19 and TRBJ2-2, with TRBD1 as a possible D gene (6 bases). Germline CDR1 is LNHDA and CDR2 is SQIVND (reference sequence). This CDR3 is 17 amino acids long. V was clipped by 4 bases and J by 0 bases, with 15 bases between them.

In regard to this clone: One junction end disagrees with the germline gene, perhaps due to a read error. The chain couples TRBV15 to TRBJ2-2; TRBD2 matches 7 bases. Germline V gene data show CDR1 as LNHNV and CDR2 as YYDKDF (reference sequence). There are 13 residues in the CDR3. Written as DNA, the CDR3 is TGTGCCACCTACGGGGGGAACGCCGGGGAGCTGTTTTTT. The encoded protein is CATYGGNAGELFF. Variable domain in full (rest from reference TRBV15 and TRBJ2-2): DAMVIQNPRYQVTQFGKPVTLSCSQTLNHNVMYWYQQKSSQAPKLLFHYYDKDFNNEADTPDNFQSRRPNTSFCFLDIRSPGLGDTAMYLCATYGGNAGELFFGEGSRLTVL.

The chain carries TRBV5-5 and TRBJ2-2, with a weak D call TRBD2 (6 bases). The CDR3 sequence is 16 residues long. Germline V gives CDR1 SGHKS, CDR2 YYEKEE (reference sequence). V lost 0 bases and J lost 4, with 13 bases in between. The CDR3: CASSLDASVLTGELFF. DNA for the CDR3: TGTGCCAGCAGCTTGGATGCTAGCGTACTCACCGGGGAGCTGTTTTTT.

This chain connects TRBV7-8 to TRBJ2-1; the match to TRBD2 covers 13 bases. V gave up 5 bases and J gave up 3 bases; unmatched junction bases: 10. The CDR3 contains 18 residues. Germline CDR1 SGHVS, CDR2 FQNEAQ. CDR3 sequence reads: CASSPYRLAGGGYNEQFF. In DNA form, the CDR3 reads TGTGCCAGCAGCCCCTACCGACTAGCGGGAGGAGGCTACAATGAGCAGTTCTTC.

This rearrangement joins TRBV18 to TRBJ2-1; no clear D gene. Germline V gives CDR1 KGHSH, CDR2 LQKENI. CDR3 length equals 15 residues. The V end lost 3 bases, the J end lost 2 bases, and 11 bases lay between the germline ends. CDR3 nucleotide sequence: TGTGCCAGCTCACCTGGCCAAACCCCCTACAATGAGCAGTTCTTC. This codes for CASSPGQTPYNEQFF.

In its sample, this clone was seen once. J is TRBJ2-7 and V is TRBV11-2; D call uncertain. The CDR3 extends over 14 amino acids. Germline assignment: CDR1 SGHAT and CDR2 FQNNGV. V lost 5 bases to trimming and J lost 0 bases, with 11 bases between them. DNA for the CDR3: TGTGCCAGCAGCCCCGAGGTTCTCTCCTACGAGCAGTACTTC. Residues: CASSPEVLSYEQYF.

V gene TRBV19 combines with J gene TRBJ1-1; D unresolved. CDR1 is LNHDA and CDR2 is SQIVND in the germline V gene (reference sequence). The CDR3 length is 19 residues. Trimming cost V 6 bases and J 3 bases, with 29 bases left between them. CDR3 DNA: TGTGCCAGTAGCCAGCTGGTAGAACAGCCCCCGATTGTTGACACTGAAGCTTTCTTT. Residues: CASSQLVEQPPIVDTEAFF. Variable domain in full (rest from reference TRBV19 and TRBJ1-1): DGGITQSPKYLFRKEGQNVTLSCEQNLNHDAMYWYRQDPGQGLRLIYYSQIVNDFQKGDIAEGYSVSREKKESFPLTVTSAQKNPTAFYLCASSQLVEQPPIVDTEAFFGQGTRLTVV.

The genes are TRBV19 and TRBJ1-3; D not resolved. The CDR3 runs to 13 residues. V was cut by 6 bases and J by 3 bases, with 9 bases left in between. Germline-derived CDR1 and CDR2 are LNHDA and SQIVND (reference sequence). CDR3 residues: CASRIGSGNTIYF. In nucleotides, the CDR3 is TGTGCCAGTAGGATCGGTAGTGGAAACACCATATATTTT. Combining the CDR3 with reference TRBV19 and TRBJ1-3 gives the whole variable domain DGGITQSPKYLFRKEGQNVTLSCEQNLNHDAMYWYRQDPGQGLRLIYYSQIVNDFQKGDIAEGYSVSREKKESFPLTVTSAQKNPTAFYLCASRIGSGNTIYFGEGSWLTVV.

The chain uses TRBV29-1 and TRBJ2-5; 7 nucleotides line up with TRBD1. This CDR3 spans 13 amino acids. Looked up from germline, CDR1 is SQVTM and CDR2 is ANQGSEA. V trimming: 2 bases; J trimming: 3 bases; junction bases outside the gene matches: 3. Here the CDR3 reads CSVETGEEETQYF. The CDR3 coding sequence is TGCAGCGTTGAAACAGGGGAAGAAGAGACCCAGTACTTC.

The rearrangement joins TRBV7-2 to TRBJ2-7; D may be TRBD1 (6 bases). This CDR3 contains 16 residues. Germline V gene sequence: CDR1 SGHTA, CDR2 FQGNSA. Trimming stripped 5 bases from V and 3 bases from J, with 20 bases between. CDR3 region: CASSLASGRTVYEQYF. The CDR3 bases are TGTGCCAGCAGCCTTGCATCCGGCAGGACAGTCTACGAGCAGTACTTC.

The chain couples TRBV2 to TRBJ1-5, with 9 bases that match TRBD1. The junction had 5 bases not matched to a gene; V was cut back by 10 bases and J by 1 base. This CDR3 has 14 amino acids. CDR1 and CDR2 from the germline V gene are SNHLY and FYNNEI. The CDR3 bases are TGTGCCACCACCGACAGGGGGAGCAATCAGCCCCAGCATTTT. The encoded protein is CATTDRGSNQPQHF.

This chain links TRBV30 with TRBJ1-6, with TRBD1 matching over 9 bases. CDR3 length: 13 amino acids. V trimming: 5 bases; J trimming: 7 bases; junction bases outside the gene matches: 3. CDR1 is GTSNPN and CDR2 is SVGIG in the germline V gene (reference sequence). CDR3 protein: CAWDRGGNSPLHF. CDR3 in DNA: TGTGCCTGGGACAGGGGGGGAAATTCACCCCTCCACTTT. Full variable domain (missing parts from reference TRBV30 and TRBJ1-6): SQTIHQWPATLVQPVGSPLSLECTVEGTSNPNLYWYRQAAGRGLQLLFYSVGIGQISSEVPQNLSASRPQDRQFILSSKKLLLSDSGFYLCAWDRGGNSPLHFGNGTRLTVT.

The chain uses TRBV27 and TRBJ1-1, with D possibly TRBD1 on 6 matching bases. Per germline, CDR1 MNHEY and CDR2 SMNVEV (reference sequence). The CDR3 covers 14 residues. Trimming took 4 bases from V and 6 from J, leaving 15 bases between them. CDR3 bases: TGTGCCAGCAGTTCCCCTCACAGGGACCCTGAAGCTTTCTTT. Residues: CASSSPHRDPEAFF.

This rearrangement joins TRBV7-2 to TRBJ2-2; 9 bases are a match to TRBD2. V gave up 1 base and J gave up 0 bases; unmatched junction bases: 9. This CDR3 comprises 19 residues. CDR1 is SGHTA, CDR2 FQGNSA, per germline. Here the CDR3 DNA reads TGTGCCAGCAGCTTAGTGGTTGGGCTAGCGGGGCCGAACACCGGGGAGCTGTTTTTT. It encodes CASSLVVGLAGPNTGELFF.

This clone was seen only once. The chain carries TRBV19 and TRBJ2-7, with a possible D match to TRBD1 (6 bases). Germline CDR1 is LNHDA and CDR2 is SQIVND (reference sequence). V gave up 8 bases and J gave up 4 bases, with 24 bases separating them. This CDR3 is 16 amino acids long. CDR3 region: CASSPLGGGGRYEQYF. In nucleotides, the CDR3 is TGTGCCAGTTCACCTCTTGGTGGTGGGGGCCGTTACGAGCAGTACTTC.

The CDR3 region has the DNA TGCGCCAGCAGCCAAGCGGACAAAAGGAATTCACCCCTCCACTTT. This codes for CASSQADKRNSPLHF. This sequence joins TRBV4-3 and TRBJ1-6, with a possible D match to TRBD1 (5 bases). Trimming removed 1 base from V and 7 bases from J, with 11 bases in between. From germline, CDR1 is LGHNA and CDR2 YSLEER. The CDR3 runs 15 residues.

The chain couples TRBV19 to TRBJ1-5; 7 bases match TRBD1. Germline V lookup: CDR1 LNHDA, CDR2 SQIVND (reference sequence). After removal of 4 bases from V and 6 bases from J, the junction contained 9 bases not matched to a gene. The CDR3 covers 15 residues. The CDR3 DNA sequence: TGTGCCAGTAGTACCCTCCAGGGGGGCTCTCAGCCCCAGCATTTT. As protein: CASSTLQGGSQPQHF.

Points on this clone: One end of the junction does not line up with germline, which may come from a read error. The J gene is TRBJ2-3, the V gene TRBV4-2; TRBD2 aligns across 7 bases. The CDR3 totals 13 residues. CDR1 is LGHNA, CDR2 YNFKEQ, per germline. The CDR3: CASSQETTGGWCF. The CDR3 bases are TGTGCCAGCAGCCAAGAAACTACGGGAGGATGGTGTTTT.

CDR3 coding DNA: TGTGCCAGCAGTTACAGGACAGGGGGCATAGAGCAGTACTTC. It encodes CASSYRTGGIEQYF. The chain couples TRBV6-5 to TRBJ2-7; TRBD1 matches at 11 bases. With V trimmed by 2 bases and J by 7 bases, 4 bases remained unmatched. The CDR3 has 14 residues. CDR1 and CDR2 (germline): MNHEY, SVGAGI.

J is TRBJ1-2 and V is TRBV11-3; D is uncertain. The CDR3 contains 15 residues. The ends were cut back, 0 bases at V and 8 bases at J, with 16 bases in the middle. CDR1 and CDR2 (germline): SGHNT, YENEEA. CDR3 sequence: CASSLEEGSTLGYTF. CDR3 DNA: TGTGCCAGCAGCTTAGAAGAGGGCAGCACCTTAGGCTACACCTTC.

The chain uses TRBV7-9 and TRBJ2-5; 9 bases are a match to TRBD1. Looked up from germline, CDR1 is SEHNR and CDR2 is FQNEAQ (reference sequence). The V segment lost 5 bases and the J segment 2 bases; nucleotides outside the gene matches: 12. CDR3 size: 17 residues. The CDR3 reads CASSRRKGTGPQETQYF. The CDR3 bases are TGTGCCAGCAGCCGGCGAAAAGGGACAGGGCCACAAGAGACCCAGTACTTC.

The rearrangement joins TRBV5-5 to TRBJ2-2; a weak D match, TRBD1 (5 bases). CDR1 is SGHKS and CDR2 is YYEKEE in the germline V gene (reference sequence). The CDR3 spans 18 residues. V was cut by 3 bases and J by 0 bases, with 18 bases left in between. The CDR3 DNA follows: TGTGCCAGCAGCTCACCTTCAGGGATTAGAGCGAACACCGGGGAGCTGTTTTTT. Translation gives CASSSPSGIRANTGELFF. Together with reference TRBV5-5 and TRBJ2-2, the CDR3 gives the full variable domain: DAGVTQSPTHLIKTRGQQVTLRCSPISGHKSVSWYQQVLGQGPQFIFQYYEKEERGRGNFPDRFSARQFPNYSSELNVNALLLGDSALYLCASSSPSGIRANTGELFFGEGSRLTVL.